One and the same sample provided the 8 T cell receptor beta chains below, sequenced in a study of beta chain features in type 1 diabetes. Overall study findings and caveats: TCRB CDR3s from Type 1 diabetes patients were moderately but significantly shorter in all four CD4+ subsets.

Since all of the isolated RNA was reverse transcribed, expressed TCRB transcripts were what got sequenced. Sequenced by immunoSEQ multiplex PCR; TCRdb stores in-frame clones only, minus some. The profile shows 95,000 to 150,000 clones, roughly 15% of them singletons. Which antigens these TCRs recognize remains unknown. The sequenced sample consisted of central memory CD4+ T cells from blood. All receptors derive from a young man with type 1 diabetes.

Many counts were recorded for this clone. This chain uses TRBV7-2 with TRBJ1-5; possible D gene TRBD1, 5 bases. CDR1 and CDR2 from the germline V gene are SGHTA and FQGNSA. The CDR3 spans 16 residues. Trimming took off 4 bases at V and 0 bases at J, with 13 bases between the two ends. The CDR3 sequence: CASSSRGLNSNQPQHF. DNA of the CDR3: TGTGCCAGCAGCTCTCGGGGACTGAATAGCAATCAGCCCCAGCATTTT.

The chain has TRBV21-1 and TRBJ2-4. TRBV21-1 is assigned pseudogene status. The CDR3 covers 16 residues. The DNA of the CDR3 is TGTGCCAGCAGCAAAGGGCACTCTCTAGCCAAAAACATTCAGTACTTC. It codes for CASSKGHSLAKNIQYF.

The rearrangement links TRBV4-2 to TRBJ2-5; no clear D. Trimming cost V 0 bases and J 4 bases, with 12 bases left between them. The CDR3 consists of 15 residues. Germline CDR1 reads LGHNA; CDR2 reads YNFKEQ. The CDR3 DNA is TGTGCCAGCAGCCAAGATGTACGACGAATAGAGACCCAGTACTTC. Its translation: CASSQDVRRIETQYF.

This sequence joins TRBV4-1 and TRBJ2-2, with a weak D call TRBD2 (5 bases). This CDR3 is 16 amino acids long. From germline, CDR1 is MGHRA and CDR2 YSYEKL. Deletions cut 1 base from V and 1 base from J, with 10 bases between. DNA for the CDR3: TGCGCCAGCAGCCAAGTCCGGGATGGGAACACCGGGGAGCTGTTTTTT. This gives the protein CASSQVRDGNTGELFF.

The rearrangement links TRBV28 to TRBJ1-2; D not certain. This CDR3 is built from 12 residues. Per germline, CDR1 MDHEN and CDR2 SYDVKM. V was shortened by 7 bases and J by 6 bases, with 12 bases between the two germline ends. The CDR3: CASIKGGNGYTF. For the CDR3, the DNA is TGTGCCAGCATCAAAGGAGGGAATGGCTACACCTTC.

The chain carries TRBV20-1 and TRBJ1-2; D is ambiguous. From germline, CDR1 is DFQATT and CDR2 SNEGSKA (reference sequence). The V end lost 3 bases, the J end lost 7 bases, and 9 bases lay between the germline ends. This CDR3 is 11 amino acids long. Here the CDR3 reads CSASLEIGYTF. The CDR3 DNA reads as TGCAGTGCTAGTTTAGAGATTGGCTACACCTTC.

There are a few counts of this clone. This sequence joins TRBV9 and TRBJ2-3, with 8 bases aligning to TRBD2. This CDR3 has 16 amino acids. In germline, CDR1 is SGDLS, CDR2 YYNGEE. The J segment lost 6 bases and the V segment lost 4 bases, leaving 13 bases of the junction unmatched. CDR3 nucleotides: TGTGCCAGCAGCTCCCGCATGAGCGGGGGCCCGGATACGCAGTATTTT. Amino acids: CASSSRMSGGPDTQYF. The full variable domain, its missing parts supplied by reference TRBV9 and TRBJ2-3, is DSGVTQTPKHLITATGQRVTLRCSPRSGDLSVYWYQQSLDQGLQFLIQYYNGEERAKGNILERFSAQQFPDLHSELNLSSLELGDSALYFCASSSRMSGGPDTQYFGPGTRLTVL.

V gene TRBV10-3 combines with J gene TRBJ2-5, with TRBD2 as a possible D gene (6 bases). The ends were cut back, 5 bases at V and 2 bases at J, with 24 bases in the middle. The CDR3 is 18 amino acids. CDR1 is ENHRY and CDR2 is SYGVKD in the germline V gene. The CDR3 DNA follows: TGTGCCATCAGTCCCAAGGTGGGGACTTTGAGGGAACAAGAGACCCAGTACTTC. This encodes CAISPKVGTLREQETQYF.